Following are 17 T cell receptor beta chains from one sample sequenced in a study of CD8 T cells in ankylosing spondylitis (dated by TCRdb to about 2017). Their specific antigens are unknown. Libraries were built with 5' RACE. Sequencing was carried out with an Illumina HiSeq 2500. TCRdb ran its own pipeline on the public reads, namely fastp trimming at Q25 and MiXCR clone calling, and kept in-frame beta chains. CDR3 protein sequences are deduplicated, and each keeps its most common genes and DNA. The sample table lists about 440,000 distinct CDR3 sequences, roughly 17% of them with a count of one. Clones ranked in the top ten supply just over 1% of the sample. Study-wide conclusions, independent of this receptor: Blood from ankylosing spondylitis patients appeared to be characterized by a TCR beta motif composed of about eight highly homologous amino acid variants.

The source material was blood, either unsorted or a sorted T cell fraction (not recorded which). The receptors were gathered from a male donor with ankylosing spondylitis.

This clonotype turned up a few times. V and J are TRBV6-1 and TRBJ2-7; D gene unclear. The ends were cut back, 7 bases at V and 7 bases at J, with 17 bases in the middle. There are 13 residues in the CDR3. Germline CDR1 MNHNS, CDR2 SASEGT. In nucleotides, the CDR3 is TGTGCCAGCAACGTTCAGGAGATGTGGGAGCAGTACTTC. Protein: CASNVQEMWEQYF.

This clonotype was recorded a few times. The chain combines TRBV4-1 with TRBJ1-1, with D possibly matching TRBD1 (5 bases). The CDR3 spans 15 residues. The germline V gene has CDR1 MGHRA and CDR2 YSYEKL. The V end lost 1 base, the J end lost 5 bases, and 14 bases lay between the germline ends. CDR3 in DNA: TGCGCCAGCAGCCAAGTGGGGGGGTGGGCTACTGAAGCTTTCTTT. Protein: CASSQVGGWATEAFF.

The chain combines TRBV5-1 with TRBJ1-1; D might be TRBD1 (5 bases). This CDR3 contains 17 residues. Germline-derived CDR1 and CDR2 are SGHRS and YFSETQ. V was pared by 6 bases and J by 4 bases, with 25 bases between. Here the CDR3 reads CASTALPRGPYRTEAFF. The CDR3, as DNA: TGCGCCAGCACAGCCCTCCCGAGGGGACCTTATCGCACTGAAGCTTTCTTT.

V and J are TRBV15 and TRBJ2-5; tentatively, D is TRBD1 (5 bases). Trimming left V 8 bases short and J 3 bases short, with 13 bases between. The CDR3 runs to 13 residues. CDR1 and CDR2 from the germline V gene are LNHNV and YYDKDF (reference sequence). CDR3: CATGARTKETQYF. In DNA form, the CDR3 reads TGTGCCACCGGGGCTCGCACAAAAGAGACCCAGTACTTC.

This clonotype has just a few counts. The chain joins TRBV10-3 to TRBJ2-3; no clear D. Trimming took 2 bases from V and 2 from J, leaving 11 bases between them. The germline V gene encodes CDR1 ENHRY and CDR2 SYGVKD. The CDR3 runs to 15 residues. The CDR3 reads CAISEGFLPTDTQYF. CDR3 bases: TGTGCCATCAGTGAGGGTTTTTTGCCCACAGATACGCAGTATTTT.

The V and J genes are TRBV6-2 or TRBV6-3 and TRBJ2-5; 11 nucleotides match TRBD2. V dropped 6 bases and J dropped 5; count of bases not matched to a gene: 20. CDR1 MNHEY and CDR2 SVGEGT come from the germline V gene. The CDR3 is 19 residues long. Here the CDR3 DNA reads TGTGCCAGCAGACGGAACACCGGGACTAGCGGCTCGTCGGGGGAGACCCAGTACTTC. Its translation is CASRRNTGTSGSSGETQYF.

The table lists this clonotype with a few counts. This rearrangement joins TRBV4-2 to TRBJ2-1; TRBD2 agrees at 12 bases. Germline lookup yields CDR1 LGHNA and CDR2 YNFKEQ. Unmatched junction bases numbered 5, after V lost 4 bases and J lost 4 bases. This CDR3 has 16 residues. The CDR3, as DNA: TGTGCCAGCAGCCGGCGACTAGCGGGGGAGTACAATGAGCAGTTCTTC. Translated, it gives CASSRRLAGEYNEQFF.

This clonotype appeared a few times. The chain uses TRBV12-3 or TRBV12-4 and TRBJ2-3, with 8 bases aligning to TRBD1. V trimming: 6 bases; J trimming: 4 bases; junction bases outside the gene matches: 6. This CDR3 comprises 14 residues. The CDR3 DNA reads as TGTGCCAGCAGCCCGACAGGGGTGGCAGATACGCAGTATTTT. The encoded protein is CASSPTGVADTQYF.

V and J are TRBV7-6 and TRBJ1-5; D is uncertain. V was cut by 5 bases and J by 11 bases, with 25 bases left in between. The V gene's germline CDR1 is SGHVS and CDR2 FNYEAQ. The CDR3 covers 16 residues. In DNA, the CDR3 is TGTGCCAGCAGCCCACCCGGACGGAAGATCAGCAAAGCCCAGCATTTT. Its protein is CASSPPGRKISKAQHF.

The V call is TRBV4-1, the J call TRBJ2-2; TRBD2 matches 9 bases. Unmatched junction bases numbered 8, after V lost 4 bases and J lost 5 bases. Germline CDR1 MGHRA, CDR2 YSYEKL. The CDR3 runs to 16 residues. The CDR3 is CASSRAGGPETGELFF. Written as DNA, the CDR3 is TGCGCCAGCAGCCGTGCGGGAGGGCCAGAGACCGGGGAGCTGTTTTTT.

This clonotype was observed a handful of times. The chain employs TRBV15 and TRBJ2-6; 10 nucleotides match TRBD2. V gave up 0 bases and J gave up 0 bases; unmatched junction bases: 5. CDR1 and CDR2 from the germline V gene are LNHNV and YYDKDF (reference sequence). CDR3 length: 19 amino acids. CDR3 amino acids: CATSRDGLAGDSGANVLTF. The DNA for the CDR3 is TGTGCCACCAGCAGAGATGGGCTAGCGGGGGACTCTGGGGCCAACGTCCTGACTTTC. Full variable domain (remainder filled in from reference TRBV15 and TRBJ2-6): DAMVIQNPRYQVTQFGKPVTLSCSQTLNHNVMYWYQQKSSQAPKLLFHYYDKDFNNEADTPDNFQSRRPNTSFCFLDIRSPGLGDTAMYLCATSRDGLAGDSGANVLTFGAGSRLTVL.

The sample holds a few counts of this clonotype. J is TRBJ1-2 and V is TRBV6-1; D not certain. V was clipped by 7 bases and J by 6 bases, with 3 bases between them. Germline V CDR1 and CDR2: MNHNS, SASEGT. CDR3 length equals 9 residues. CDR3 region: CASKDGYTF. The CDR3 DNA reads as TGTGCCAGCAAGGATGGCTACACCTTC.

This clonotype was seen at least ten times. The V call is TRBV5-1, the J call TRBJ2-7, with D hard to call. V lost 0 bases and J lost 3, with 7 bases in between. The length of the CDR3 is 13 residues. The germline V gene has CDR1 SGHRS and CDR2 YFSETQ. The CDR3 is CASSLEHLYEQYF. The CDR3 DNA reads TGCGCCAGCAGCTTGGAGCACCTCTACGAGCAGTACTTC. Drawing the rest from reference TRBV5-1 and TRBJ2-7, the complete variable domain is KAGVTQTPRYLIKTRGQQVTLSCSPISGHRSVSWYQQTPGQGLQFLFEYFSETQRNKGNFPGRFSGRQFSNSRSEMNVSTLELGDSALYLCASSLEHLYEQYFGPGTRLTVT.

This chain links TRBV6-1 with TRBJ2-7; D perhaps matches TRBD1 (5 bases). The CDR3 totals 13 residues. V lost 6 bases and J 4 bases, leaving 13 bases between the germline ends. Germline CDR1 MNHNS, CDR2 SASEGT. CDR3 amino acids: CASRTTDPYEQYF. CDR3 DNA: TGTGCCAGCAGAACGACAGATCCTTACGAGCAGTACTTC.

In its sample, this clonotype was seen a few times. The chain recombines TRBV12-3 or TRBV12-4 with TRBJ2-3; no definite D call. The CDR3 is 15 residues long. V shed 1 base and J shed 2 bases, with 10 bases lying between them. The CDR3 DNA follows: TGTGCCAGCAGTTTAGTCTTGGGGTCCACAGATACGCAGTATTTT. The encoded protein is CASSLVLGSTDTQYF.

This sequence joins TRBV15 and TRBJ2-5; TRBD1 aligns across 10 bases. V was pared by 4 bases and J by 4 bases, with 6 bases of the junction left unmatched. The CDR3 has 15 amino acids. CDR1 LNHNV and CDR2 YYDKDF come from the germline V gene (reference sequence). The CDR3, as DNA: TGTGCCACCAGCAAGGGACAGGGGAAGGGAGAGACCCAGTACTTC. Residues: CATSKGQGKGETQYF.

The chain has TRBV30 and TRBJ1-1; D is undetermined. The CDR3 totals 11 residues. CDR1 GTSNPN and CDR2 SVGIG come from the germline V gene (reference sequence). Trimming stripped 3 bases from V and 5 bases from J, with 7 bases between. The CDR3 coding sequence is TGTGCCTGGAGGGATTATACTGAAGCTTTCTTT. The encoded protein is CAWRDYTEAFF.